Reported below is one TCR beta chain. The antigen it recognizes is unknown. No much larger clone exists at a distance of one base, and base qualities are not known. CDR3 length: 14 amino acids, cysteine to phenylalanine. This entry keeps only the CDR3 DNA: 42 bases, framed from base 1. Sequences DFQATT (CDR1) and SNEGSKA (CDR2) are obtained from the germline V gene (reference sequence). The V end loses 6 bases and the J end loses 5 bases, and a stretch of 17 bases separates them. Ficoll-Paque density gradient centrifugation was the method used to isolate PBMCs. This entry is derived from a study of T-cell memory formation after mild COVID-19 (dated by TCRdb to the early 2020s). For context, the study as a whole: Most TCR sequence clusters were specific to one of the two donors. Two young, previously healthy adult volunteers made up the cohort, one male and one female. In two donors, T-cell clones that expanded and contracted after mild COVID-19 were tracked by sequencing TCRalpha and TCRbeta repertoires over time.

What the authors observed across the whole study: Contracting CD4+ clones were located mainly in the CM and EM memory subsets, whereas CD8+ clones were found to be enriched in EMRA. Clones contracting from day 15 to 85 had balanced CD4/CD8 phenotypes, while a second wave expanding from day 15 to 37 was biased towards CD4+. SARS-CoV-2 specificity was not confirmed for the second-wave clones peaking on day 37. Only a couple of mild cases were covered by the study, and larger cohorts that include severe cases with pre-infection samples were considered necessary. Some responding clones were detected in pre-infection memory, suggesting pre-existing cross-reactive memory T cells joined the SARS-CoV-2 response.

The instrument was an Illumina NovaSeq 6000. Using 5'RACE with constant-segment primers, TCRalpha and TCRbeta cDNA libraries were constructed, with sample barcodes and unique molecular identifiers added in the process. RNA was extracted from every sample with Trizol reagent. Amplification of the libraries took two PCR steps, and the second step added a second sample barcode plus Illumina TruSeq adapters. Sequencing of the libraries was done on an Illumina NovaSeq, producing 2 x 150 bp paired-end reads. In the source study's methods: Demultiplexing of reads and collapsing into UMI-guided consensus sequences were performed with migec v1.2.7. With mixcr v2.1.11, UMI consensuses were aligned to TRA and TRB V and J templates and assembled into clonotypes. A clonotype was counted as expanded or contracted only if both edgeR and NoisET called the change significant, with noise models trained on biological replicates. For edgeR calls, the thresholds were a false discovery rate-adjusted p below 0.01 and a log2 fold-change of 1. As an exploratory analysis of dynamics, max-normalized trajectories of the 1000 most abundant clonotypes were examined by PCA with hierarchical clustering. Separately sequenced CD4+ and CD8+ repertoires were used to assign the CD4 or CD8 phenotype of responding clones. The public reads were reanalyzed by TCRdb: fastp trimming at Q25, MiXCR alignment, in-frame beta chains only. A single entry per CDR3 protein holds the most common genes and DNA from its merged rows. These V and J calls derive from TCRdb rather than the authors' analysis. Present in this sample are 530,000 or so distinct CDR3 sequences, approximately 15% of which were seen just once. The ten most abundant clones make up 8.1% of the sample.

Sequenced material: PBMCs or a T cell subset sorted from them (not recorded which). This receptor was obtained from an adult woman who had mild COVID-19 (a few samples of this study predate the infection). The sample titles of this study are shuffled in the database, so cell type and time point are left out; the donor was told from shared clones. The chain links TRBV20-1 with TRBJ2-1, and possibly TRBD2, on 6 matching bases. The encoded CDR3 is CSAPGLRNHNEQFF. The bases read TGCAGTGCCCCGGGACTGCGAAACCACAATGAGCAGTTCTTC.